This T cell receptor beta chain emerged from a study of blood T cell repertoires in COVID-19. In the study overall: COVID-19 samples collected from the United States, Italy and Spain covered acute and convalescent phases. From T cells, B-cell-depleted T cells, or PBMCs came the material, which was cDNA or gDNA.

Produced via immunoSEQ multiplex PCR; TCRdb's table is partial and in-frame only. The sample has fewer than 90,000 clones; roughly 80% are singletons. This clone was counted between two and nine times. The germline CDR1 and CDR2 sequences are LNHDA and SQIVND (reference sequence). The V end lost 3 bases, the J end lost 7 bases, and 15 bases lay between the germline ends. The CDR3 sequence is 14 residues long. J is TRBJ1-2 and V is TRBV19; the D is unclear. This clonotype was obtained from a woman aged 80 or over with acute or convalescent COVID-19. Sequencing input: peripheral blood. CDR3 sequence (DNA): TGTGCCAGTAGTATTGGAAGGGAGTCCCGTGGCTACACCTTC. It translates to CASSIGRESRGYTF.